The rows below give T cell receptor beta chains drawn from one sample of a study of cytomegalovirus exposure and HLA in healthy donors. This table comes from immunoSEQ multiplex PCR, and its TCRdb copy is limited to in-frame clones, with some not included. Altogether roughly 98,000 clones are present, 76% being singletons, with the ten largest covering 1.5% to 2%. What was sequenced was PBMCs. These receptors came from a man aged 35 to 55 in good health and CMV-seronegative. The CDR3 runs from the conserved cysteine through the conserved F or W.

v_call	j_call	cdr3_aa
TRBV6-6	TRBJ2-1	CASSYGTYNEQFF
TRBV6-5	TRBJ1-2	CASSPSDKGYTF
TRBV10-3	TRBJ2-1	CAISESLLAGGVYNEQFF
TRBV28	TRBJ2-7	CASSLQGTPYSYEQYF
TRBV7-9	TRBJ1-6	CASSSAGTEYSPLHF
TRBV5-1	TRBJ2-5	CASSLEAGGLSQETQYF
TRBV18	TRBJ2-7	CASSQGLGRHSYEQYF
TRBV5-6	TRBJ2-1	CASSPGTGRVYNEQFF
TRBV5-1	TRBJ2-1	CASSPLTGLTYNEQFF
TRBV5-1	TRBJ2-3	CASSGGTSGTDTQYF
TRBV2	TRBJ2-4	CASSGTLLAKNIQYF
TRBV12-5	TRBJ2-1	CASGLVKDGTGEINEQFF
TRBV7-9	NA	CASSSTRDRGNYEQYF
TRBV6-1	TRBJ1-2	CASSDGTGLLVGYTF
TRBV30	TRBJ2-7	CAWSGGQNYEQYF
TRBV4-1	TRBJ2-7	CASSRGQGSEQYF
TRBV30	TRBJ2-7	CAWSAPRAGTYEQYF
TRBV7-6	TRBJ2-2	CASSWNGDLAGELFF
TRBV5-1	TRBJ2-7	CASSLEGDGYYEQYF
TRBV15	TRBJ2-3	CATSSTIAGGPTTDTQYF
TRBV30	TRBJ2-5	CAWSLRRETQYF
TRBV4-1	TRBJ2-7	CASSQEGSVGEQYF
TRBV5-6	TRBJ2-7	CASSLGGGYYEQYF
TRBV9	TRBJ1-3	CASSPNGGFSGNTIYF
TRBV6-5	TRBJ1-2	CASSYADRGDGYTF
TRBV5-1	TRBJ2-6	CASREGTGSGANVLTF
TRBV29-1	TRBJ1-5	CSAGREGQPQHF
TRBV18	TRBJ2-5	CASSPRVRETQYF
TRBV28	TRBJ1-5	CASRGDRGGNQPQHF
TRBV7-9	TRBJ2-7	CASSYGRLENYEQYF
TRBV5-1	TRBJ2-3	CASSPRRGGENTQYF
TRBV7-3	TRBJ2-2	CASSPRDINTGELFF
TRBV10-2	TRBJ2-5	CASSLTSGRMETQYF
TRBV15	TRBJ1-5	CATRAHRTENQPQHF
TRBV19	TRBJ1-6	CASSRNTGVGSPLHF
TRBV30	TRBJ2-2	CAWSLRGRIGELFF
TRBV5-8	TRBJ2-4	CASSLLSLSVAKNIQYF
TRBV5-1	TRBJ2-7	CASSSGMRGEQYF
TRBV14	TRBJ2-7	CASSQRWQGSYEQYF
TRBV7-9	TRBJ2-3	CASSFRDNTDTQYF
TRBV27	TRBJ2-5	CASSPAWAGRETQYF
TRBV5-1	TRBJ2-1	CASSSQTSSNEQFF
TRBV7-2	TRBJ2-5	CASSESGGGMETQYF
TRBV7-2	TRBJ2-2	CASSVRQGRYGELFF
TRBV12-5	TRBJ2-1	CASALGQTAHNEQFF
TRBV9	TRBJ1-2	CASSANRGYGYTF
TRBV11-2	TRBJ2-2	CASSLDLAAGELFF
TRBV9	TRBJ2-1	CASSGETGLVF
TRBV11-2	TRBJ1-6	CASSLKAEAESPLHF
TRBV19	TRBJ2-6	CASSPWGAGANVLTF
TRBV2	TRBJ1-4	CASSGEATNEKLFF
TRBV9	TRBJ1-5	CASSVVRGKGQPQHF
TRBV2	TRBJ2-7	CASTVQAYEQYF
TRBV4-3	TRBJ2-3	CASSQEGVFASGTTDTQYF
TRBV21-1	TRBJ1-1	CASSGQGARNTEAFF
TRBV4-1	TRBJ2-5	CASSHRTRDSGGAQYF
TRBV7-2	TRBJ2-3	CASSLSQDTDTQYF